This TCR beta chain was sequenced in a study of cytomegalovirus exposure and HLA in healthy donors. Study-level findings and limits: A later analysis linked a missense variant in DCLRE1C to the trimming of TCR beta V and J genes.

With respect to this clone: The target antigen is unknown.

PCR primers comprised 60 Vbeta and 13 Jbeta primers. Generated by immunoSEQ multiplex PCR, the TCRdb table keeps only in-frame clones and is missing some. The sample contains about 140,000 clones, about 80% of which appear only once. The clonotype originates from a woman aged 40 to 50 in good health and CMV-seronegative. Source material: PBMCs.

The CDR3 loop is CASSPGGAGANVLTF. DNA for the CDR3: TGTGCCAGCAGCCCCGGCGGGGCTGGGGCCAACGTCCTGACTTTC. The rearrangement uses TRBV14 and TRBJ2-6; perhaps TRBD2 as D (6 bases). With 4 bases removed from V and 2 bases from J, the gap between germline ends came to 9 bases. This CDR3 has 15 residues. CDR1 is SGHDN, CDR2 FVKESK, per germline.